The clone carrying this T cell receptor (beta chain) was seen once. Its antigen is not identified. This entry belongs to a study of shared clonotypes between healthy human individuals. On the study more broadly: Three plates each covered CD4 naive and memory; CD8 naive two, CD8 memory one.

Study results and caveats: Memory subsets generally showed lower estimated richness than naive subsets.

TCRdb's copy holds only in-frame clones and misses some; the assay was immunoSEQ multiplex PCR. The sample yields around 1.5 million clones, approximately 98% seen once. Donors comprised healthy HIV-negative adults lacking recent acute infections or vaccinations. CDR1 is SGHDT, CDR2 YYEEEE, per germline. V lost 2 bases, J lost 4 bases, and 12 bases lay in between. This CDR3 has 14 amino acids. Source material: naive CD4+ T cells sorted from blood. As for subset: CD45RA+ positively selected. The chain employs TRBV5-6 and TRBJ1-2, with D perhaps matching TRBD1 (6 bases). This TCR derives from a man under 40 in good health. The CDR3 nucleotides are TGTGCCAGCAGCTTATCCGGACAGCTCTATGGCTACACCTTC. Translation: CASSLSGQLYGYTF.